The TCR beta chain under discussion was sequenced for a study of CD8 T cells in Susac syndrome. Trimming cost V 5 bases and J 0 bases, with 10 bases left between them. Germline values: CDR1 LNHDA, CDR2 SQIVND (reference sequence). This CDR3 has 14 amino acids. An input of roughly 0.5 to 1 ug of RNA was subjected to reverse transcription using random hexamers. Each CDR3 protein gets one entry after TCRdb re-called the immunoSEQ multiplex PCR reads with MiXCR. The sample lists 140,000 to 150,000 distinct CDR3 sequences; roughly 95% were seen once. Sample: CD4+ T cells from PBMCs. The genes are TRBV19 and TRBJ1-2, with D possibly matching TRBD1 (6 bases). The receptor's source is a human donor with multiple sclerosis. This CDR3 is CASSPQGTNYGYTF. The CDR3, as DNA: TGTGCCAGTAGTCCACAGGGAACTAACTATGGCTACACCTTC.